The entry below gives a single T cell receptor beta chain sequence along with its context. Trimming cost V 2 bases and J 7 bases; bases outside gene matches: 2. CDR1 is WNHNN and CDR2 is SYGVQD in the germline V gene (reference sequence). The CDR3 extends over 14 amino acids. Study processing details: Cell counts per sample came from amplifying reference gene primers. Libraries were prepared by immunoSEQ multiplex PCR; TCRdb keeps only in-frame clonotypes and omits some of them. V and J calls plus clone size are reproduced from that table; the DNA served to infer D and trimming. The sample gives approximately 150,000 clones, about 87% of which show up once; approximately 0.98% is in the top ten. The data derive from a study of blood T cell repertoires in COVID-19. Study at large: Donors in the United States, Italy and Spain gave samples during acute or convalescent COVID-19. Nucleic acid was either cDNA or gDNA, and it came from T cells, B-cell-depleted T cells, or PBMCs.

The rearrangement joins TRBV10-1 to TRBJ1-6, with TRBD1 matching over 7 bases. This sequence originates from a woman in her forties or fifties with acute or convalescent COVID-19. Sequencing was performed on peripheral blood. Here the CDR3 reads CASSEEGANSPLHF. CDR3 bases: TGCGCCAGCAGTGAGGAGGGGGCAAATTCACCCCTCCACTTT.